Each of the 19 T cell receptor beta chains below was sequenced from the same sample in a study of blood T cell repertoires in COVID-19. Using immunoSEQ multiplex PCR, the repertoire was profiled, and TCRdb retains in-frame clones only, with some absent. The data contain some 200,000 clones, 80% to 90% of them seen just once; the ten biggest clones take up 0.78%. Sequenced sample: peripheral blood. The source of these receptors is a woman in her 70s with acute or convalescent COVID-19.

The chain joins TRBV2 to TRBJ2-1; possibly TRBD2 for D (5 bases). Between the trimmed V and J ends, which lost 5 bases and 6 bases, there was a span of 14 bases. The germline V gene encodes CDR1 SNHLY and CDR2 FYNNEI. The length of the CDR3 is 14 residues. The CDR3, as DNA: TGTGCCAGCAGTAACCTAGCTTCGGGCAATGAGCAGTTCTTC. This sequence encodes CASSNLASGNEQFF.

The V and J genes are TRBV5-4 and TRBJ1-2; possible D gene TRBD1, 5 bases. The germline V and J ends were trimmed by 1 base and 1 base, with 14 bases remaining between them. In germline, CDR1 is SGHNT, CDR2 YYREEE (reference sequence). CDR3 size: 16 residues. The CDR3 protein is CASSLSQTARNYGYTF. The CDR3 nucleotides read TGTGCCAGCAGCTTGAGTCAGACAGCTCGTAACTATGGCTACACCTTC.

V and J are TRBV6-5 and TRBJ1-6; D unresolved. The germline V gene encodes CDR1 MNHEY and CDR2 SVGAGI. The CDR3 contains 14 residues. Trimming removed 0 bases from V and 9 bases from J, with 9 bases in between. The chain's CDR3 is CASSYSNRVSPLHF. In DNA form, the CDR3 reads TGTGCCAGCAGTTACTCCAACCGCGTTTCACCCCTCCACTTT.

The rearrangement uses TRBV5-1 and TRBJ2-5, with D tentatively TRBD1 (5 bases). V lost 1 base to trimming and J lost 5 bases, with 12 bases between them. The CDR3 is 14 residues long. From germline, CDR1 is SGHRS and CDR2 YFSETQ. The CDR3 region has the DNA TGCGCCAGCAGCTTGTCGCAGGGATTCGAGACCCAGTACTTC. Translation gives CASSLSQGFETQYF.

This chain links TRBV5-1 with TRBJ2-1; the match to TRBD2 covers 8 bases. CDR1 and CDR2 from the germline V gene are SGHRS and YFSETQ. Trimming took 4 bases from V and 3 from J; bases not matched to a gene: 6. This CDR3 contains 15 residues. The CDR3 loop is CASSLGGTSYNEQFF. CDR3 in DNA: TGCGCCAGCAGCCTGGGGGGGACTAGCTACAATGAGCAGTTCTTC. Complete variable domain (other parts from reference TRBV5-1 and TRBJ2-1): KAGVTQTPRYLIKTRGQQVTLSCSPISGHRSVSWYQQTPGQGLQFLFEYFSETQRNKGNFPGRFSGRQFSNSRSEMNVSTLELGDSALYLCASSLGGTSYNEQFFGPGTRLTVL.

The V and J genes are TRBV7-2 and TRBJ1-1; 9 bases map to TRBD1. The CDR3 is 14 residues long. Looked up from germline, CDR1 is SGHTA and CDR2 is FQGNSA. Germline trimming cut 5 bases from V and 5 bases from J; bases unmatched to any gene: 6. The CDR3 DNA reads TGTGCCAGCAGCCATCTCGGACAGGGGACTGAAGCTTTCTTT. The encoded protein is CASSHLGQGTEAFF.

This chain uses TRBV4-1 with TRBJ2-5, with 7 bases that match TRBD2. The CDR3 consists of 15 residues. V was clipped by 4 bases and J by 3 bases; unmatched bases: 8. CDR1 MGHRA and CDR2 YSYEKL come from the germline V gene. The CDR3 DNA is TGCGCCAGCAGCCGAGACGGACTAGGTGAAGAGACCCAGTACTTC. Protein: CASSRDGLGEETQYF.

V and J are TRBV7-3 and TRBJ2-1; 7 bases line up with TRBD2. The CDR3 has 16 residues. J gave up 4 bases and V 3 bases, and 9 bases lay outside the gene matches. From germline, CDR1 is SGHTA and CDR2 FQGTGA. The CDR3 coding sequence is TGTGCCAGCAGCTTGGCCTCTAGCGGACATTACAATGAGCAGTTCTTC. It codes for CASSLASSGHYNEQFF.

The chain combines TRBV6-5 with TRBJ1-1, with 8 bases that match TRBD1. The CDR3 sequence is 14 residues long. Germline V gives CDR1 MNHEY, CDR2 SVGAGI. The V gene end was trimmed by 2 bases and the J gene end by 7 bases; junction bases not matched to a gene: 6. The CDR3 is CASSYGQGAYEAFF. CDR3 DNA sequence: TGTGCCAGCAGTTACGGGCAGGGGGCGTATGAAGCTTTCTTT.

The chain is built from TRBV1 and TRBJ1-3. TRBV1 is marked as a pseudogene. The CDR3 runs to 18 residues. DNA for the CDR3: TGCACCAGCAGCCGGTTTTACTTCGATACGTGGTCTGGAAACACCATATATTTT. Protein sequence: CTSSRFYFDTWSGNTIYF.

This clone has more than one count but fewer than ten. The chain uses TRBV5-5 and TRBJ2-7; 12 bases are shared with TRBD1. The CDR3 has 15 amino acids. V shed 4 bases, J shed 5 bases, and the junction held 7 bases outside the gene matches. Germline-derived CDR1 and CDR2 are SGHKS and YYEKEE (reference sequence). DNA of the CDR3: TGTGCCAGCAGCAGGGACAGGGGGCAACACAACGAGCAGTACTTC. It codes for CASSRDRGQHNEQYF.

This clone was counted once. This rearrangement joins TRBV11-2 to TRBJ2-5, with 12 bases lining up with TRBD2. Trimming at V came to 5 bases and at J to 6 bases, leaving 7 bases not matched to a gene. The length of the CDR3 is 15 residues. The germline V gene has CDR1 SGHAT and CDR2 FQNNGV. The CDR3 nucleotides read TGTGCCAGCAGCGTCGGGACTAGCGGGCCTCAGACCCAGTACTTC. Its translation: CASSVGTSGPQTQYF. The full variable domain, with the rest looked up from reference TRBV11-2 and TRBJ2-5, is EAGVAQSPRYKIIEKRQSVAFWCNPISGHATLYWYQQILGQGPKLLIQFQNNGVVDDSQLPKDRFSAERLKGVDSTLKIQPAKLEDSAVYLCASSVGTSGPQTQYFGPGTRLLVL.

The CDR3 DNA reads as TGCGCCAGCGGCCAGGGAAGGAACACTGAAGCTTTCTTT. This sequence encodes CASGQGRNTEAFF. The chain recombines TRBV5-1 with TRBJ1-1; D may be TRBD1 (5 bases). V lost 7 bases and J 1 base, leaving 11 bases between the germline ends. The CDR3 has 13 residues. Per germline, CDR1 SGHRS and CDR2 YFSETQ.

The chain links TRBV7-2 to TRBJ1-5; 9 bases are a match to TRBD1. Looked up from germline, CDR1 is SGHTA and CDR2 is FQGNSA. The junction had 2 bases not matched to a gene; V was cut back by 1 base and J by 1 base. The CDR3 spans 16 residues. This CDR3 is CASSLEDRGSNQPQHF. The CDR3, as DNA: TGTGCCAGCAGCTTAGAGGACAGGGGCAGCAATCAGCCCCAGCATTTT.

The CDR3 DNA reads as TGTGCCAGCAGCTTAGGGGCGGCAGACGTCTATGGCTACACCTTC. This sequence encodes CASSLGAADVYGYTF. The chain uses TRBV7-3 and TRBJ1-2; TRBD1 might be the D (5 bases). The V end lost 2 bases, the J end lost 4 bases, and 14 bases lay between the germline ends. CDR1 is SGHTA, CDR2 FQGTGA, per germline. This CDR3 has 15 amino acids.

The rearrangement links TRBV18 to TRBJ1-2, with D possibly being TRBD1 (5 bases). V was clipped by 3 bases and J by 3 bases, with 11 bases between them. The germline V gene has CDR1 KGHSH and CDR2 LQKENI. The CDR3 contains 14 residues. The chain's CDR3 is CASSPIGVDYGYTF. The CDR3, as DNA: TGTGCCAGCTCACCTATAGGGGTGGACTATGGCTACACCTTC.

The rearrangement links TRBV18 to TRBJ1-2; 11 bases fit TRBD1. The CDR3 has 14 amino acids. The V segment lost 5 bases and the J segment 7 bases; nucleotides outside the gene matches: 6. Germline CDR1 reads KGHSH; CDR2 reads LQKENI. In DNA, the CDR3 is TGTGCCAGCTCATCGGGACAGGGGGATTTTGGCTACACCTTC. Protein product: CASSSGQGDFGYTF. Combining the CDR3 with reference TRBV18 and TRBJ1-2 gives the whole variable domain NAGVMQNPRHLVRRRGQEARLRCSPMKGHSHVYWYRQLPEEGLKFMVYLQKENIIDESGMPKERFSAEFPKEGPSILRIQQVVRGDSAAYFCASSSGQGDFGYTFGSGTRLTVV.

This chain connects TRBV28 to TRBJ2-5, with TRBD2 matching over 10 bases. The V and J ends lost 4 bases and 4 bases, in that order; junction bases with no gene match: 9. The length of the CDR3 is 16 residues. The V gene's germline CDR1 is MDHEN and CDR2 SYDVKM. The DNA of the CDR3 is TGTGCCAGCAGTTCAACTACTAGCGGGAATAGAGAGACCCAGTACTTC. Protein: CASSSTTSGNRETQYF.

This chain joins TRBV6-4 and TRBJ1-4; a weak D match, TRBD1 (5 bases). The CDR3 loop spans 12 amino acids. V lost 0 bases and J 10 bases, leaving 6 bases between the germline ends. Germline CDR1 and CDR2: MRHNA and SNTAGT. The CDR3 DNA is TGTGCCAGCAGTGACTCGGGGGGAAAACTGTTTTTT. This sequence encodes CASSDSGGKLFF.